This entry lists 12 T cell receptor beta chains sequenced from one sample in a study of patients and donors after allogeneic stem cell transplantation. MiXCR was run by TCRdb on the RT-PCR reads, yielding one entry per CDR3 protein. Of around 29,000 distinct CDR3 sequences in the sample, less than 45% were seen once. Specimen: blood, either unsorted or a sorted T cell fraction (not recorded which). The receptors shown here come from a human donor who was either an allogeneic HSCT recipient or a stem cell or donor lymphocyte infusion donor (not recorded which). It is not recorded whose cells these are; they may come from a transplant donor.

CDR3 sequence reads: CASSHQARQNSPLHF. The CDR3 region has the DNA TGTGCCAGCAGTCACCAGGCCAGGCAGAATTCACCCCTCCACTTT. This rearrangement joins TRBV7-8 to TRBJ1-6; D ambiguous. Per the germline V gene, CDR1 is SGHVS and CDR2 is FQNEAQ. CDR3 length: 15 amino acids. The V and J ends lost 6 bases and 7 bases respectively, with 16 bases between them.

The V gene is TRBV20-1, the J gene TRBJ1-1; no clear D gene. This CDR3 has 12 residues. Germline V gives CDR1 DFQATT, CDR2 SNEGSKA (reference sequence). V was pared by 6 bases and J by 3 bases, with 11 bases between. This CDR3 is CSALRVDTEAFF. CDR3 coding DNA: TGCAGTGCCCTACGAGTCGACACTGAAGCTTTCTTT.

V is TRBV20-1 and J is TRBJ2-3; 8 bases align to TRBD2. J lost 5 bases, V lost 4 bases, and 8 bases had no gene match. Germline values: CDR1 DFQATT, CDR2 SNEGSKA (reference sequence). The CDR3 is made up of 14 amino acids. The CDR3 DNA reads as TGCAGTGCTATAGAAGCGGGAGTTGGAGATACGCAGTATTTT. Its translation is CSAIEAGVGDTQYF.

The J gene is TRBJ2-1, the V gene TRBV7-2; TRBD1 matches 8 bases. This CDR3 is 15 amino acids long. Trimming cost V 5 bases and J 3 bases; bases outside gene matches: 6. The germline V gene has CDR1 SGHTA and CDR2 FQGNSA. The CDR3 coding sequence is TGTGCCAGCAGCCTACAGGGGGTGAGCTACAATGAGCAGTTCTTC. This translates into CASSLQGVSYNEQFF.

The rearrangement joins TRBV7-2 to TRBJ2-2; 9 nucleotides agree with TRBD2. Germline V CDR1 and CDR2: SGHTA, FQGNSA. V lost 5 bases to trimming and J lost 2 bases; unmatched junction nucleotides: 3. CDR3 length equals 15 residues. CDR3: CASSKGLANTGELFF. CDR3 coding DNA: TGTGCCAGCAGCAAGGGACTAGCAAACACCGGGGAGCTGTTTTTT.

In DNA form, the CDR3 reads TGTGCCAGCAGTCCTCGGACTAGCGGGAGAGCTCCGTACGAGCAGTACTTC. Translating gives CASSPRTSGRAPYEQYF. The chain carries TRBV27 and TRBJ2-7; 13 bases fit TRBD2. The CDR3 sequence is 17 residues long. Germline V gives CDR1 MNHEY, CDR2 SMNVEV (reference sequence). The V gene end was trimmed by 5 bases and the J gene end by 4 bases; junction bases not matched to a gene: 11.

The chain employs TRBV20-1 and TRBJ2-7; the D is unclear. V was shortened by 2 bases and J by 2 bases, with 10 bases between the two germline ends. This CDR3 has 13 amino acids. CDR1 and CDR2 from the germline V gene are DFQATT and SNEGSKA (reference sequence). CDR3 nucleotides: TGCAGTGCTAGATGGCCAGCGACCTACGAGCAGTACTTC. Its protein product is CSARWPATYEQYF.

This chain connects TRBV12-3 or TRBV12-4 to TRBJ2-7; D is uncertain. Deletions cut 5 bases from V and 0 bases from J, with 11 bases between. The CDR3 is made up of 14 amino acids. CDR3 amino acids: CASSPTRSSYEQYF. CDR3 in DNA: TGTGCCAGCAGTCCTACAAGGAGCTCCTACGAGCAGTACTTC.

This chain connects TRBV12-3 or TRBV12-4 to TRBJ2-5; 10 bases line up with TRBD1. The J segment lost 5 bases and the V segment lost 6 bases, leaving 9 bases of the junction unmatched. The CDR3 extends over 15 amino acids. The CDR3 loop is CASSGTGAVRETQYF. The CDR3 DNA reads TGTGCCAGCAGCGGGACAGGGGCGGTAAGGGAGACCCAGTACTTC.

This clonotype was counted between two and nine times. V gene TRBV20-1 combines with J gene TRBJ1-1; D uncertain. CDR1 DFQATT and CDR2 SNEGSKA come from the germline V gene (reference sequence). This CDR3 spans 13 amino acids. Trimming shortened V by 4 bases and J by 1 base, and 10 bases separated the two germline ends. CDR3 protein: CSANQDRNTEAFF. The CDR3 DNA reads as TGCAGTGCTAACCAGGACCGGAACACTGAAGCTTTCTTT.

This clonotype showed up just a few times. The chain links TRBV12-3 or TRBV12-4 to TRBJ2-7; D is perhaps TRBD1 (5 bases). The V gene lost 7 bases and the J gene lost 0 bases, with 13 bases spanning the gap. The CDR3 has 14 amino acids. CDR3 in amino acids: CASNQGDASYEQYF. The CDR3 DNA reads as TGTGCCAGCAACCAGGGCGACGCCTCCTACGAGCAGTACTTC.

This clonotype was found many times. V gene TRBV29-1 combines with J gene TRBJ1-3; 9 bases are a match to TRBD1. The V and J ends lost 4 bases and 4 bases, in that order; junction bases with no gene match: 5. The CDR3 length is 14 residues. Germline CDR1 SQVTM, CDR2 ANQGSEA. Here the CDR3 DNA reads TGCAGCGTTGGTGGGACAGGGAACGGAAACACCATATATTTT. Translating it yields CSVGGTGNGNTIYF.